These 18 T cell receptor beta chains originate from one sample sequenced in a study of blood T cell repertoires in COVID-19. TCRdb's copy holds only in-frame clones and misses some; the assay was immunoSEQ multiplex PCR. The sample contains about 440,000 clones, about 89% of which appear only once. The sequencing input was peripheral blood. The receptors derive from a woman aged 25 to 39 with acute or convalescent COVID-19.

The chain links TRBV2 to TRBJ2-1; 8 bases align to TRBD2. Trimming at V came to 10 bases and at J to 1 base, leaving 3 bases not matched to a gene. Germline-derived CDR1 and CDR2 are SNHLY and FYNNEI. There are 13 residues in the CDR3. CDR3 bases: TGTGCCATAACGGGGGGGTCCTACAATGAGCAGTTCTTC. Amino acid sequence: CAITGGSYNEQFF.

This clone was counted a few times. This chain links TRBV19 with TRBJ1-1, with 9 bases identical to TRBD1. This CDR3 comprises 15 residues. After removal of 9 bases from V and 5 bases from J, the junction contained 13 bases not matched to a gene. Germline values: CDR1 LNHDA, CDR2 SQIVND (reference sequence). Written as DNA, the CDR3 is TGTGCCAGCATAGGCTGGGGACAGGGTATGACTGAAGCTTTCTTT. Its protein product is CASIGWGQGMTEAFF.

The chain is built from TRBV5-6 and TRBJ2-5; 8 positions agree with TRBD2. This CDR3 comprises 12 residues. V shed 5 bases, J shed 5 bases, and the junction held 2 bases outside the gene matches. Germline-derived CDR1 and CDR2 are SGHDT and YYEEEE. In DNA, the CDR3 is TGTGCCAGCAGATCTAGCGGGGAGACCCAGTACTTC. Amino acids: CASRSSGETQYF.

This clone showed up just a few times. Other DNA sequences of this sample code for an identical CDR3. V and J are TRBV20-1 and TRBJ1-1, with D possibly matching TRBD1 (6 bases). This CDR3 has 11 amino acids. The V end lost 3 bases, the J end lost 6 bases, and 8 bases lay between the germline ends. Germline CDR1 DFQATT, CDR2 SNEGSKA (reference sequence). The CDR3 DNA is TGCAGTGCTAGTGGGGGGCCTGAAGCTTTCTTT. Protein: CSASGGPEAFF.

The V call is TRBV5-1, the J call TRBJ2-3; D uncertain. Germline CDR1 is SGHRS and CDR2 is YFSETQ. This CDR3 comprises 13 residues. The V end was cut by 3 bases, the J end by 4 bases, with 9 bases between. The CDR3 reads CASSSTVPDTQYF. In DNA form, the CDR3 reads TGCGCCAGCAGCTCCACAGTTCCAGATACGCAGTATTTT.

The CDR3 DNA is TGTGCCAGCAGCTCCCAGGTAAACACTGAAGCTTTCTTT. Translated, it gives CASSSQVNTEAFF. The chain joins TRBV5-5 to TRBJ1-1; D ambiguous. The germline V gene has CDR1 SGHKS and CDR2 YYEKEE (reference sequence). There are 13 residues in the CDR3. The ends were cut back, 3 bases at V and 2 bases at J, with 8 bases in the middle.

This chain links TRBV7-2 with TRBJ2-7; TRBD2 aligns across 9 bases. The CDR3 sequence is 15 residues long. The germline V gene encodes CDR1 SGHTA and CDR2 FQGNSA. The J segment lost 2 bases and the V segment lost 2 bases, leaving 4 bases of the junction unmatched. CDR3 region: CASSLSRGGAYEQYF. The CDR3 bases are TGTGCCAGCAGCTTATCCCGCGGGGGGGCCTACGAGCAGTACTTC.

V and J are TRBV29-1 and TRBJ1-2; 11 positions agree with TRBD1. This CDR3 comprises 12 residues. Per germline, CDR1 SQVTM and CDR2 ANQGSEA. V trimming: 6 bases; J trimming: 3 bases; junction bases outside the gene matches: 0. CDR3 in amino acids: CSVGQGDYGYTF. The CDR3 region has the DNA TGCAGCGTGGGACAGGGGGACTATGGCTACACCTTC.

The chain employs TRBV11-2 and TRBJ2-1; 12 nucleotides align to TRBD2. CDR3 length: 19 amino acids. The V gene end was trimmed by 1 base and the J gene end by 0 bases; junction bases not matched to a gene: 7. Germline loops: CDR1 SGHAT, CDR2 FQNNGV. The CDR3 here is CASSLALAGGLSSYNEQFF. As DNA, the CDR3 is TGTGCCAGCAGCTTAGCACTAGCGGGGGGCCTAAGCTCCTACAATGAGCAGTTCTTC.

The rearrangement joins TRBV13 to TRBJ2-1; tentatively, D is TRBD2 (7 bases). Germline CDR1 reads PRHDT; CDR2 reads FYEKMQ (reference sequence). The CDR3 has 16 residues. V lost 6 bases and J lost 8, with 23 bases in between. In nucleotides, the CDR3 is TGTGCCAGCAGTTCCCGTTTCGGGGGGCCATTTGATGAGCAGTTCTTC. It translates to CASSSRFGGPFDEQFF.

V and J are TRBV5-1 and TRBJ2-7, with 7 nucleotides matching TRBD1. The CDR3 has 11 residues. V was clipped by 7 bases and J by 10 bases; unmatched bases: 8. From germline, CDR1 is SGHRS and CDR2 YFSETQ. CDR3 sequence: CASRTGQVQYF. The CDR3, as DNA: TGCGCCAGCCGAACTGGACAGGTTCAGTACTTC. The full variable domain, with the rest looked up from reference TRBV5-1 and TRBJ2-7, is KAGVTQTPRYLIKTRGQQVTLSCSPISGHRSVSWYQQTPGQGLQFLFEYFSETQRNKGNFPGRFSGRQFSNSRSEMNVSTLELGDSALYLCASRTGQVQYFGPGTRLTVT.

The chain uses TRBV12-3 or TRBV12-4 and TRBJ1-1, with 7 bases identical to TRBD1. V lost 6 bases to trimming and J lost 5 bases; unmatched junction nucleotides: 6. This CDR3 contains 13 residues. DNA of the CDR3: TGTGCCAGCAGAAAGCAGGGGGGAACTGAAGCTTTCTTT. It yields the protein CASRKQGGTEAFF.

The genes are TRBV5-1 and TRBJ2-5, with 12 bases lining up with TRBD2. V lost 6 bases and J lost 2; bases outside the gene matches: 8. CDR1 is SGHRS, CDR2 YFSETQ, per germline. CDR3 length equals 16 residues. The CDR3 sequence is CASTFTSGGSQETQYF. For the CDR3, the DNA is TGCGCCAGCACGTTCACTAGCGGGGGGTCTCAAGAGACCCAGTACTTC.

This chain joins TRBV1 and TRBJ1-5. TRBV1 is tagged as a pseudogene. CDR3 length: 16 residues. The CDR3 reads CTSSQDGGGGNQPQHF. The CDR3 DNA reads as TGCACCAGCAGCCAAGATGGGGGAGGAGGCAATCAGCCCCAGCATTTT.

This chain links TRBV5-1 with TRBJ2-5, with 8 bases identical to TRBD2. V lost 3 bases to trimming and J lost 5 bases; unmatched junction nucleotides: 12. This CDR3 comprises 16 residues. Germline assignment: CDR1 SGHRS and CDR2 YFSETQ. The DNA of the CDR3 is TGCGCCAGCAGCTCCACCGGGGGGGGCGAGGCTGAGACCCAGTACTTC. Translation gives CASSSTGGGEAETQYF. The entire variable domain, with the rest obtained from reference TRBV5-1 and TRBJ2-5, is as follows: KAGVTQTPRYLIKTRGQQVTLSCSPISGHRSVSWYQQTPGQGLQFLFEYFSETQRNKGNFPGRFSGRQFSNSRSEMNVSTLELGDSALYLCASSSTGGGEAETQYFGPGTRLLVL.

This chain joins TRBV6-6 and TRBJ1-5; 11 bases fit TRBD1. Germline CDR1 is MNHNY and CDR2 is SVGAGI (reference sequence). Trimming removed 5 bases from V and 1 base from J; junction bases left unmatched: 4. The CDR3 contains 16 residues. In DNA form, the CDR3 reads TGTGCCAGCAGTAGTGGACAGGGGGCGAGCAATCAGCCCCAGCATTTT. This translates into CASSSGQGASNQPQHF.

The rearrangement uses TRBV5-4 and TRBJ1-6; 9 bases are shared with TRBD1. In germline, CDR1 is SGHNT, CDR2 YYREEE (reference sequence). Unmatched junction bases numbered 5, after V lost 2 bases and J lost 8 bases. The CDR3 totals 15 residues. CDR3 loop: CASSLRGTGYSPLHF. CDR3 bases: TGTGCCAGCAGCTTAAGAGGGACAGGGTATTCACCCCTCCACTTT. Variable domain in full (rest from reference TRBV5-4 and TRBJ1-6): ETGVTQSPTHLIKTRGQQVTLRCSSQSGHNTVSWYQQALGQGPQFIFQYYREEENGRGNFPPRFSGLQFPNYSSELNVNALELDDSALYLCASSLRGTGYSPLHFGNGTRLTVT.

This clone was seen a handful of times. The chain has TRBV30 and TRBJ2-3, with 8 bases aligning to TRBD2. This CDR3 region has 13 residues. Unmatched junction bases numbered 3, after V lost 2 bases and J lost 5 bases. Germline loops: CDR1 GTSNPN, CDR2 SVGIG (reference sequence). CDR3 in DNA: TGTGCCTGGAGTCGGGGGGGGAGAGATACGCAGTATTTT. It specifies CAWSRGGRDTQYF.